This T cell receptor beta chain was recovered during a study of Ad26.COV2.S vaccination and SARS-CoV-2 variants. At the level of the study: Ad26.COV2.S was injected intramuscularly once or twice, 56 days apart.

The CDR3 spans 16 residues. Deletions cut 0 bases from V and 0 bases from J, with 12 bases between. Germline-derived CDR1 and CDR2 are SGDLS and YYNGEE. General study findings and limits: Following vaccination, spike-specific CD8+ and CD4+ T cell responses reportedly exhibited substantial breadth.

The table came from immunoSEQ multiplex PCR; TCRdb's copy has only in-frame clones and leaves some out. The sample yields roughly 320,000 clones, around nine tenths seen once. The treatment is: some 19 received Ad26.COV2.S at low or high dose, single or two shots; about 5 received placebo; per-sample allocation not given. The samples were gathered on day 63 after the first injection of vaccine or placebo. Adults aged 18-55 years in Boston included the donor. In regard to this clone: Its antigen remains unidentified.

The chain combines TRBV9 with TRBJ1-2; maybe TRBD1 (5 bases). The material was peripheral blood, obtained in a trial of Ad26.COV2.S vaccine versus placebo. The TCR sequence derives from a person aged 18-65 years who received the Ad26.COV2.S COVID-19 vaccine or a placebo. In DNA form, the CDR3 reads TGTGCCAGCAGCGTAGGGAAGGAGGGGACTAACTATGGCTACACCTTC. It specifies CASSVGKEGTNYGYTF. The variable domain in full, completed from reference TRBV9 and TRBJ1-2, reads DSGVTQTPKHLITATGQRVTLRCSPRSGDLSVYWYQQSLDQGLQFLIQYYNGEERAKGNILERFSAQQFPDLHSELNLSSLELGDSALYFCASSVGKEGTNYGYTFGSGTRLTVV.